This T cell receptor beta chain is from a study of T cells in Graves' hyperthyroidism and ophthalmopathy. Study-level points and caveats: Clonotypes that were expanded in thyroid above 0.001 mostly appeared in blood too.

Participants, patients aged 18 to 65, had newly diagnosed hyperthyroidism with a duration under 2 months. In its sample, this clonotype was seen many times. Its antigen is still unknown. TCR beta CDR3 region amplification was performed from RNA transcripts. A first-round RT-PCR of the TCR CDR3 used the HTBI primer set. TCRdb reprocessed the multiplex PCR reads with MiXCR, giving one entry per CDR3 protein. The profile covers a few hundred thousand distinct CDR3 sequences, with about 15% appearing a single time and 32% taken by the ten largest. CDR1 is MNHEY, CDR2 SMNVEV, per germline (reference sequence). The CDR3 has 17 residues. V was shortened by 3 bases and J by 0 bases, with 15 bases between the two germline ends.

This sequence was found in a woman younger than 45 with Graves' hyperthyroidism. The rearrangement uses TRBV27 and TRBJ2-1; D gene uncertain. The sequenced material came from blood. CDR3 nucleotide sequence: TGTGCCAGCAGTTTTAGTTTCAGTGTCCTCTCCTACAATGAGCAGTTCTTC. It specifies CASSFSFSVLSYNEQFF.